A single sample is the source of the 13 T cell receptor beta chains below, sequenced in a study of PD-L1 blockade in urothelial cancer. Regarding time point: pretreatment peripheral blood. TCRdb's table, derived via immunoSEQ multiplex PCR, lists solely in-frame clones and lacks some. Of about 56,000 clones listed, 65% to 90% were seen once; the top ten hold around 14%. The sample consisted of PBMCs, taken around atezolizumab (anti-PD-L1) treatment. All receptors come from an older man with urothelial cancer.

The chain uses TRBV18 and TRBJ1-1, with no clear D. This CDR3 region has 13 residues. The V end lost 6 bases, the J end lost 5 bases, and 13 bases lay between the germline ends. Germline CDR1 KGHSH, CDR2 LQKENI. The CDR3 region is CASSPGGWTEAFF. The CDR3 region has the DNA TGTGCCAGCTCCCCGGGAGGGTGGACTGAAGCTTTCTTT.

The genes are TRBV6-5 and TRBJ1-2, with D hard to call. CDR3 size: 15 residues. V was shortened by 0 bases and J by 7 bases, with 15 bases between the two germline ends. Germline V CDR1 and CDR2: MNHEY, SVGAGI. The CDR3: CASSYSRGRMSGYTF. The CDR3 DNA sequence: TGTGCCAGCAGTTACTCGAGAGGGAGGATGAGTGGCTACACCTTC.

The rearrangement joins TRBV5-4 to TRBJ1-4; 8 bases are shared with TRBD1. The V gene's germline CDR1 is SGHNT and CDR2 YYREEE (reference sequence). With 3 bases clipped from V and 0 bases from J, the junction kept 1 base outside the gene matches. This CDR3 spans 15 amino acids. The CDR3 protein is CASSSGGTTNEKLFF. The CDR3 DNA sequence: TGTGCCAGCAGCTCAGGGGGCACAACTAATGAAAAACTGTTTTTT.

The chain has TRBV29-1 and TRBJ2-7; 11 nucleotides line up with TRBD2. The CDR3 loop spans 14 amino acids. Germline-derived CDR1 and CDR2 are SQVTM and ANQGSEA. V trimming: 3 bases; J trimming: 5 bases; junction bases outside the gene matches: 6. In DNA, the CDR3 is TGCAGCGTTGATTCGGCTAGCGGGAGGAACGAGCAGTACTTC. This encodes CSVDSASGRNEQYF.

This rearrangement joins TRBV6-6 to TRBJ2-1; TRBD2 matches 7 bases. J lost 7 bases, V lost 0 bases, and 9 bases had no gene match. CDR3 length: 16 amino acids. Looked up from germline, CDR1 is MNHNY and CDR2 is SVGAGI (reference sequence). The CDR3 is CASSYSRGGPGNEQFF. The DNA for the CDR3 is TGTGCCAGCAGTTACTCGAGGGGAGGGCCCGGGAATGAGCAGTTCTTC.

CDR3 sequence reads: CASREGLAGRETQYF. In DNA form, the CDR3 reads TGCGCCAGCAGGGAGGGACTAGCGGGGCGAGAGACCCAGTACTTC. The chain recombines TRBV10-2 with TRBJ2-5; TRBD2 matches 13 bases. This CDR3 is built from 15 residues. Germline lookup yields CDR1 WSHSY and CDR2 SAAADI. After removal of 6 bases from V and 4 bases from J, the junction contained 5 bases not matched to a gene.

The chain carries TRBV5-6 and TRBJ1-1; D perhaps matches TRBD1 (5 bases). Trimming pared 0 bases from V and 3 bases from J, leaving 9 bases between. The CDR3 covers 14 residues. The germline V gene has CDR1 SGHDT and CDR2 YYEEEE. The CDR3 DNA reads as TGTGCCAGCAGCTTGGCCAGGGTGGACACTGAAGCTTTCTTT. It specifies CASSLARVDTEAFF.

This chain links TRBV12-5 with TRBJ2-7; 12 positions match TRBD2. The CDR3 is 16 residues long. The J segment lost 5 bases and the V segment lost 5 bases, leaving 10 bases of the junction unmatched. In germline, CDR1 is LGHNT, CDR2 FRNRAP. CDR3 bases: TGTGCTAGTGGTCACGACCGACTAGCGGGAGTCCACGAGCAGTACTTC. Protein sequence: CASGHDRLAGVHEQYF.

V gene TRBV5-1 combines with J gene TRBJ1-4; D ambiguous. The CDR3 runs to 15 residues. Germline CDR1 reads SGHRS; CDR2 reads YFSETQ. Trimming cost V 1 base and J 0 bases, with 7 bases left between them. CDR3 in DNA: TGCGCCAGCAGCTTGTACCTAGCAACTAATGAAAAACTGTTTTTT. This codes for CASSLYLATNEKLFF. Full variable domain (missing parts from reference TRBV5-1 and TRBJ1-4): KAGVTQTPRYLIKTRGQQVTLSCSPISGHRSVSWYQQTPGQGLQFLFEYFSETQRNKGNFPGRFSGRQFSNSRSEMNVSTLELGDSALYLCASSLYLATNEKLFFGSGTQLSVL.

The chain joins TRBV18 to TRBJ2-7; D is perhaps TRBD2 (5 bases). From germline, CDR1 is KGHSH and CDR2 LQKENI. The CDR3 consists of 12 residues. V lost 3 bases and J 5 bases, leaving 8 bases between the germline ends. The CDR3 protein is CASSPARDEQYF. The CDR3 nucleotides are TGTGCCAGCTCACCCGCGAGGGACGAGCAGTACTTC.

The chain joins TRBV30 to TRBJ1-2, with unresolved D. In germline, CDR1 is GTSNPN, CDR2 SVGIG (reference sequence). The V and J ends lost 1 base and 4 bases respectively, with 19 bases between them. The CDR3 totals 16 residues. This chain's CDR3 is CAWSEITGKPFYGYTF. DNA for the CDR3: TGTGCCTGGAGTGAGATTACGGGAAAGCCCTTCTATGGCTACACCTTC.

The CDR3 reads CASSRLVGTYEQYF. For the CDR3, the DNA is TGTGCCAGCAGCCGCCTGGTCGGGACCTACGAGCAGTACTTC. The chain recombines TRBV14 with TRBJ2-7, with a tentative D call TRBD2 (5 bases). The V end lost 4 bases, the J end lost 2 bases, and 12 bases lay between the germline ends. Germline loops: CDR1 SGHDN, CDR2 FVKESK. The CDR3 spans 14 residues.

J is TRBJ2-7 and V is TRBV28; the match to TRBD2 covers 8 bases. The V gene's germline CDR1 is MDHEN and CDR2 SYDVKM. The CDR3 runs 15 residues. J gave up 3 bases and V 2 bases, and 6 bases lay outside the gene matches. The CDR3 nucleotides are TGTGCCAGCAGTTTAAGGCTAGCGGGTTACTACGAGCAGTACTTC. The encoded protein is CASSLRLAGYYEQYF.